A selection of T cell receptor beta chains follows, all from one sample in a study of technical replicates of blood from several donors. Repertoires were generated with immunoSEQ multiplex PCR, while TCRdb's copy carries only in-frame clones and drops some. The sample holds about 79,000 clones, approximately 91% seen once. Sequenced: T cells isolated from PBMCs. The source is a human donor in good health. Some clones in this sample may be carry-over from other donors' samples. Each CDR3 is given with its conserved first and last residue. D genes are given only for firm matches. A row's size may be missing; if present it is once, few, many or a size class.

clone_size	d_call	v_call	j_call	cdr3_nt	cdr3_aa
-	-	TRBV6-5	TRBJ1-1	TGTGCCAGCAGTTACTCGACAGACACTGAAGCTTTCTTT	CASSYSTDTEAFF
few	TRBD2	TRBV9	TRBJ2-1	TGTGCCAGCAGCGTTGGGGCGGGAGCGTACAATGAGCAGTTCTTC	CASSVGAGAYNEQFF
-	TRBD1	TRBV4-3	TRBJ2-1	TGCGCCAGCAGCCCGGGACAGGGGGCGGCCTACAATGAGCAGTTCTTC	CASSPGQGAAYNEQFF
-	-	TRBV7-9	TRBJ1-1	TGTGCCAGCAGCGGGGCCCTGGATCCTAACACTGAAGCTTTCTTT	CASSGALDPNTEAFF
once	-	TRBV12-2	TRBJ1-1	TGTGCAAGTCGCCTAAGAGACAGGCACACTGAAGCTTTCTTT	CASRLRDRHTEAFF
-	-	TRBV6-1	TRBJ2-7	TGTGCCAGCAGCTTTCAGCTGAGGGTCTACGAGCAGTACTTC	CASSFQLRVYEQYF
-	-	TRBV5-1	TRBJ2-7	TGCGCCAGCAGCTTGGTGGCAGGGTTCGACGAGCAGTACTTC	CASSLVAGFDEQYF
-	-	TRBV9	TRBJ2-1	TGTGCCAGCAGCGTAGGTCGGGAGCGGCATAGAAATGAGCAGTTCTTC	CASSVGRERHRNEQFF
-	-	TRBV6-6	TRBJ1-2	TGTGCCAGCTGGGGAGGGGCGGAGGGCTACACCTTC	CASWGGAEGYTF
few	TRBD2	TRBV6-5	TRBJ2-1	TGTGCCAGCAGTTATACCCTAGCGGGAGTTAATGAGCAGTTCTTC	CASSYTLAGVNEQFF
-	TRBD2	TRBV7-8	TRBJ2-1	TGTGCCAGCAGTAGGCTAGCGGGAGCGGGTAGGGTTTACAATGAGCAGTTCTTC	CASSRLAGAGRVYNEQFF
-	TRBD2	TRBV27	TRBJ2-1	TGTGCCAGCAGTTTGACTAGCGGGATAAATGAGCAGTTCTTC	CASSLTSGINEQFF
-	-	TRBV21-1	TRBJ2-7	TGTGCCAGCAGCTACTCCGGGACAGGGTTAAACGAGCAGTACTTC	CASSYSGTGLNEQYF
-	TRBD2	TRBV13	TRBJ2-7	TGTGCCAGCAGCTTACGAGGCGGGAGGGCAAACGAGCAGTACTTC	CASSLRGGRANEQYF
-	TRBD1	TRBV28	TRBJ1-1	TGTGCCAGCAGCTCAGGGGGCCCTTCGAACACTGAAGCTTTCTTT	CASSSGGPSNTEAFF
-	TRBD1	TRBV5-4	TRBJ1-2	TGTGCCAGCACCCCGGGACAGGGGGTCTATGGCTACACCTTC	CASTPGQGVYGYTF
-	-	TRBV6-1	TRBJ1-1	TGTGCCAGCTTTTATATGAGGGAAGCTTTCTTT	CASFYMREAFF
-	TRBD1	TRBV2	TRBJ1-1	TGTGCCAGCAGGGGGGACAGGGTAGGCACTGAAGCTTTCTTT	CASRGDRVGTEAFF
-	TRBD2	TRBV9	TRBJ2-3	TGTGCCAGCAGCGTAGCGGGAGGGCCCACAGATACGCAGTATTTT	CASSVAGGPTDTQYF
once	TRBD1	TRBV4-1	TRBJ2-7	TGCGCCAGCACCCAAGACGGACAGGGTTTCTACGAGCAGTACTTC	CASTQDGQGFYEQYF
-	TRBD2	TRBV2	TRBJ2-1	TGTGCCAGCAGTGCAACTAGCGGGGGCCTCAATGAGCAGTTCTTC	CASSATSGGLNEQFF
-	-	TRBV2	TRBJ2-4	TGTGCCAGCAGTCAGGGAAAGACGGCCAAAAACATTCAGTACTTC	CASSQGKTAKNIQYF